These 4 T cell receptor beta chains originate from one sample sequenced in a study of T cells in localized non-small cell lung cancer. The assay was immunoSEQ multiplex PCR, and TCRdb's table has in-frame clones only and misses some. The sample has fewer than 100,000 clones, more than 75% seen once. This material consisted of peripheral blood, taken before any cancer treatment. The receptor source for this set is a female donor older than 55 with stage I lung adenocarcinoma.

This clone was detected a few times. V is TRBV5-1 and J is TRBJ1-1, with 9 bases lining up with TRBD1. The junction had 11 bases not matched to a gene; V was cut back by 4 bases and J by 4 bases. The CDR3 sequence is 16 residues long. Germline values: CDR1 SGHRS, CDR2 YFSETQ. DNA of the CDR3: TGCGCCAGCAGCGCCCCGGGACAGGGTAAAAGCACTGAAGCTTTCTTT. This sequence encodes CASSAPGQGKSTEAFF. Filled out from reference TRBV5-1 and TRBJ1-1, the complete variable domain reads KAGVTQTPRYLIKTRGQQVTLSCSPISGHRSVSWYQQTPGQGLQFLFEYFSETQRNKGNFPGRFSGRQFSNSRSEMNVSTLELGDSALYLCASSAPGQGKSTEAFFGQGTRLTVV.

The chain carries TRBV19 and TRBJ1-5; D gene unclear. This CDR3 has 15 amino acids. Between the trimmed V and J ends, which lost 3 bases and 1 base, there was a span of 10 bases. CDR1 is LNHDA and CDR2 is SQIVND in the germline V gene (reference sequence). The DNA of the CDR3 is TGTGCCAGTAGTATGGGCACGCTGAGCAATCAGCCCCAGCATTTT. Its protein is CASSMGTLSNQPQHF. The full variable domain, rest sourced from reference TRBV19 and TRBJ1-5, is DGGITQSPKYLFRKEGQNVTLSCEQNLNHDAMYWYRQDPGQGLRLIYYSQIVNDFQKGDIAEGYSVSREKKESFPLTVTSAQKNPTAFYLCASSMGTLSNQPQHFGDGTRLSIL.

In nucleotides, the CDR3 is TGTGCCAGCAGCTTAGCGCAGGGGAACACTGAAGCTTTCTTT. This sequence encodes CASSLAQGNTEAFF. The gene calls are TRBV11-2 and TRBJ1-1, with D possibly matching TRBD1 (5 bases). V was trimmed by 1 base and J by 1 base, leaving 7 bases between them. Germline V gene lookup returns CDR1 SGHAT and CDR2 FQNNGV. This CDR3 region has 14 residues.

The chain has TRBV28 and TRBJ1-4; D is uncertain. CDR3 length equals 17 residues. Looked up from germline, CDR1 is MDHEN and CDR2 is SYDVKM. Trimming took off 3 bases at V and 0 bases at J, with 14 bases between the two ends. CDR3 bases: TGTGCCAGCAGTTTTGCTGGGCCGGTCGCAACTAATGAAAAACTGTTTTTT. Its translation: CASSFAGPVATNEKLFF.